This TCR beta chain emerged from a study of T cells in Graves' hyperthyroidism and ophthalmopathy. Study-wide results and caveats: Progression to ophthalmopathy was predicted a median of approximately 6.4 months early. Peripheral blood also featured most of the thyroid clonotypes expanded above 0.001.

This clonotype was counted many times. The antigen is not known. Exclusion followed for patients with uncontrolled infection, other autoimmune disease, pregnancy or lactation. Orbital computed tomography and thyroid ultrasound, together with serum TRAb and thyroxine and clinical symptoms, were used for diagnoses. V lost 3 bases to trimming and J lost 3 bases, with 9 bases between them. The V gene's germline CDR1 is SNHLY and CDR2 FYNNEI. CDR3 length: 15 amino acids. RNA transcripts gave rise to amplified TCR beta CDR3 regions. When the TCR CDR3 underwent first-round RT-PCR, the HTBI primer set was used. TCRdb reprocessed the multiplex PCR reads via MiXCR and lists one record per CDR3 protein. The table shows hundreds of thousands of distinct CDR3 sequences, with about 45% occurring only once.

The chain joins TRBV2 to TRBJ1-6; D is unresolved. The TCR comes from an adult man with Graves' disease, either hyperthyroidism or ophthalmopathy (not recorded which). The sequencing input was peripheral blood or thyroid tissue (not recorded which). CDR3 region: CASSEEGGYNSPLHF. The CDR3 nucleotides are TGTGCCAGCAGTGAGGAGGGAGGCTATAATTCACCCCTCCACTTT.